This T cell receptor (beta chain) was sequenced for a study of post-analysis software for immune sequencing data. At the level of the study: Included courses were relapsing-remitting and secondary progressive multiple sclerosis; progressive-relapsing multiple sclerosis was also included.

As regards this clonotype: Antigen specificity is unknown. The junction differs from germline at one of its ends, possibly a read error.

Incorporated into the TCR beta cDNA libraries were unique molecular identifiers, which served to reduce PCR and sequencing biases. One entry per CDR3 protein, called by TCRdb with MiXCR from the PCR reads. The profile shows about 160,000 distinct CDR3 sequences, approximately 35% of them singletons. Whole-study results and caveats: Compared with controls, patients showed significantly lower normalized Chao1 diversity. A handful of TRBV segments appeared more often in patients than in controls, and TRBV5-6, TRBV5-1 and TRBV20-1 were among these. Co-batched samples clustered tightly together by F measure.

CDR3 length equals 13 residues. This chain uses TRBV12-3 or TRBV12-4 with TRBJ1-1; 8 nucleotides match TRBD1. Sequencing was performed on blood, taken after autologous hematopoietic stem cell transplantation. The source of this sequence is a girl under 18 with multiple sclerosis. CDR3 region: CASRGDRNAEAFF. The CDR3 DNA reads as TGTGCCAGCAGAGGGGACAGGAACGCTGAAGCTTTCTTT.